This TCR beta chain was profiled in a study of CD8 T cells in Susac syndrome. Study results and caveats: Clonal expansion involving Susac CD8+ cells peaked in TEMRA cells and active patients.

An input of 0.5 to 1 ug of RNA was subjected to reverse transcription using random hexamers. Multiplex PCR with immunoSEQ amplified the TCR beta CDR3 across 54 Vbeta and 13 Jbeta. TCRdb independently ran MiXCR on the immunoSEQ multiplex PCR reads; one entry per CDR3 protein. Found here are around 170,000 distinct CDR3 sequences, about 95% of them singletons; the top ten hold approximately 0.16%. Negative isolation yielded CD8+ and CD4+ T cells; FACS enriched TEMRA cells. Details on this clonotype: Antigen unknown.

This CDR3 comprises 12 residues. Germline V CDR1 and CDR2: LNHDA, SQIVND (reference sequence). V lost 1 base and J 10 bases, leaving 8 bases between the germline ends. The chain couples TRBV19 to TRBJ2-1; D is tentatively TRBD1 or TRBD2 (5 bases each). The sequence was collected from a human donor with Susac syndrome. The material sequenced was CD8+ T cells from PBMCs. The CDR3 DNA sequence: TGTGCCAGTAGTATAGGGGGGATGGAGCAGTTCTTC. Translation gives CASSIGGMEQFF.